Listed here are 16 T cell receptor delta chains from one sample, sequenced in a study of DNA immune sequencing with unique molecular identifiers. Genomic DNA underwent 32-plex PCR targeting all 8 TRDV and 4 TRDJ genes. Adapter PCR followed approximately 3 barcoding PCR cycles that attached a 12-nucleotide UMI. TCRdb re-identified clones in the multiplex PCR reads via CATT. The profile shows approximately 5,000 delta-chain clones, roughly an eighth of them singletons. Material for sequencing was gamma-delta T cells enriched from blood buffy coat, or unenriched PBMCs (not recorded which). The receptors come from a human donor in good health.

This clone rates as medium-sized. This sequence joins TRDV2 and TRDJ1; TRDD3 aligns across 11 bases. The germline gives CDR1 GEAIGNYY, CDR2 EKD. The CDR3 sequence is 15 residues long. V dropped 0 bases and J dropped 8; count of bases not matched to a gene: 7. The CDR3 here is CACDTVGGYANKLIF. The CDR3 nucleotides read TGTGCCTGTGACACCGTTGGGGGATACGCGAACAAACTCATCTTT.

On this clone itself: The TCRdb record carries a much larger clone's protein, which differs from this DNA's translation at residue 9; a read error is the likely cause, and the protein listed here is the DNA translation. Additional DNA sequences in this sample encode the identical CDR3. DNA of the CDR3: TGTGCCTGTGACACTCTGGGGGATCGAAAGTACACCGATAAACTCATCTTT. It translates to CACDTLGDRKYTDKLIF. The gene calls are TRDV2 and TRDJ1; TRDD3 aligns across 9 bases. With V trimmed by 1 base and J by 0 bases, 8 bases remained unmatched. Germline lookup yields CDR1 GEAIGNYY and CDR2 EKD. This CDR3 has 17 residues.

This clone was recorded many times. The chain is built from TRDV2 and TRDJ3; D unresolved. The CDR3 spans 18 residues. Trimming removed 3 bases at V and 1 base at J, with 15 bases between. The germline gives CDR1 GEAIGNYY, CDR2 EKD. The CDR3 reads CACDLRGTTSWDTRQMFF. DNA of the CDR3: TGTGCCTGTGACCTTCGGGGTACCACTTCCTGGGACACCCGACAGATGTTTTTC.

Remarks on this clone: TCRdb attributes to this sequence the protein of a much larger clone, which differs from the DNA translation at residue 10; a read error is likely, and the protein displayed is translated from the DNA. The V and J genes are TRDV2 and TRDJ1; D unresolved. In germline, CDR1 is GEAIGNYY, CDR2 EKD. The CDR3 length is 14 residues. CDR3 amino acids: CACDSLVYTNKLIF. Written as DNA, the CDR3 is TGTGCCTGTGACAGTCTAGTGTACACCAATAAACTCATCTTT.

This clone was found a few times. This sequence joins TRDV2 and TRDJ1; 10 bases agree with TRDD3. CDR1 and CDR2 from the germline V gene are GEAIGNYY and EKD. V gave up 6 bases and J gave up 0 bases; unmatched junction bases: 6. CDR3 length: 15 amino acids. In DNA, the CDR3 is TGTGCCTGTCGAAGTACTGGGGGATACACCGATAAACTCATCTTT. Protein product: CACRSTGGYTDKLIF.

In its sample, this clone was seen a few times. This sequence is one base from a far larger clone and is likely a read error. Other DNA variants within this sample encode the same CDR3. The J gene is TRDJ2, the V gene TRDV2; 7 bases are shared with TRDD3. CDR3 length equals 16 residues. The germline V gene has CDR1 GEAIGNYY and CDR2 EKD. The CDR3 DNA is TGTGCCTGTGACACCGTTGGGGGAGCTTTGACAGCACAACTCTTTTTT. It specifies CACDTVGGALTAQLFF.

Only a few counts were recorded for this clone. This chain connects TRDV1 to TRDJ1; D remains unclear. V dropped 0 bases and J dropped 2 bases, with 25 bases sitting between them. The germline V gene encodes CDR1 TSWWSYY and CDR2 QGS. This CDR3 has 20 amino acids. The CDR3 loop is CALGELRMLGLLRRTDKLIF. CDR3 DNA sequence: TGTGCTCTTGGGGAACTTCGGATGCTAGGCCTCCTCCGGCGAACCGATAAACTCATCTTT.

Of note for this clone: With only one base between it and a far larger clone, this is likely a read error. Other DNA variants within this sample encode the same CDR3. No call was made for the V gene; the J gene is TRDJ1; the DNA was not used to check the table's D call, TRDD3. The CDR3 totals 21 residues. The DNA of the CDR3 is TGTGCCTGTGACACTCTTCTTTCCCATTATACTGGCAGTCCGTACACCGATAAACTCATCTTT. Protein product: CACDTLLSHYTGSPYTDKLIF.

About this clone: The amino acid sequence in TCRdb belongs to a much larger clone and departs from this DNA's translation at residue 9, likely a sequencing read error; the sequence shown is translated from the DNA. The chain links TRDV2 to TRDJ1; D uncertain. The CDR3 is 15 residues long. Per germline, CDR1 GEAIGNYY and CDR2 EKD. With 3 bases removed from V and 0 bases from J, the gap between germline ends came to 13 bases. CDR3 loop: CACDGVGAYTDKLIF. CDR3 sequence (DNA): TGTGCCTGTGACGGCGTCGGTGCATACACCGATAAACTCATCTTT.

This clone was observed a few times. The TCRdb record carries a much larger clone's protein, which differs from this DNA's translation at residue 5; a read error is the likely cause, and the protein listed here is the DNA translation. J is TRDJ1 and V is TRDV2; unclear D gene. Per germline, CDR1 GEAIGNYY and CDR2 EKD. This CDR3 region has 15 residues. Trimming pared 2 bases from V and 0 bases from J, leaving 12 bases between. The CDR3 coding sequence is TGTGCCTGTGACAGCGTCGGTGCAAACACCGATAAACTCATCTTT. Protein product: CACDSVGANTDKLIF.

To note about this clone: Translating this DNA gives a protein that differs at residue 4 from the TCRdb one, which belongs to a much larger clone; a read error is likely, and the protein shown is this translation. This chain links TRDV2 with TRDJ1; 7 bases fit TRDD3. Trimming removed 4 bases from V and 0 bases from J; junction bases left unmatched: 10. Germline CDR1 reads GEAIGNYY; CDR2 reads EKD. The CDR3 covers 16 residues. CDR3 sequence: CACETVGGNYTDKLIF. As DNA, the CDR3 is TGTGCCTGTGAAACCGTTGGGGGAAACTACACCGATAAACTCATCTTT.

This clone was observed many times. The junction departs from germline at one end; a sequencing error may be responsible. The same CDR3 is also encoded by other DNA sequences in this sample. V is TRDV2 and J is TRDJ1, with 9 nucleotides matching TRDD3. Germline V gene sequence: CDR1 GEAIGNYY, CDR2 EKD. The CDR3 runs 16 residues. CDR3 amino acids: CAWDNWGNTYADKLIF. The CDR3 nucleotides read TGTGCCTGGGACAACTGGGGGAATACGTACGCCGATAAACTCATCTTT.

This clone has only a few counts. Translating this DNA gives a protein that differs at residue 12 from the TCRdb one, which belongs to a much larger clone; a read error is likely, and the protein shown is this translation. The CDR3 sequence: CACDTVLGDTLCWDTRQMFF. In nucleotides, the CDR3 is TGTGCCTGTGACACAGTACTGGGGGATACGCTATGCTGGGACACCCGACAGATGTTTTTC. The gene calls are TRDV2 and TRDJ3; 13 bases agree with TRDD3. This CDR3 is 20 amino acids long. The germline gives CDR1 GEAIGNYY, CDR2 EKD. Unmatched junction bases numbered 8, after V lost 1 base and J lost 3 bases.

The J gene was reported as TRDJ1; the V gene went uncalled; TRDD3 reflects the table's D call only, with no check against the DNA. The CDR3 runs 18 residues. The CDR3 nucleotides are TGTGCTCTTGGGGAACTATCCATCTTCCCCCCCGGGGGCGATAAACTCATCTTT. Its protein is CALGELSIFPPGGDKLIF.

For this clone: This sequence is one base from a far larger clone and is likely a read error. Other DNA sequences in this specimen translate into the identical CDR3. There is no J gene call, but TRDV1 is given as the V gene; TRDD3 was called by the table and not checked on the DNA. The CDR3 is 26 amino acids. In germline, CDR1 is TSWWSYY, CDR2 QGS. This CDR3 is CALGELGFLQSLTGGSSSLYTDKLIF. CDR3 bases: TGTGCTCTTGGGGAACTGGGGTTCCTACAGTCCTTAACTGGGGGATCTTCTTCTTTGTACACCGATAAACTCATCTTC.

Worth noting for this clone: Its ends do not fully match the called genes, so a read error is possible. This chain joins TRDV1 and TRDJ1; D is ambiguous. This CDR3 is 14 amino acids long. Germline values: CDR1 TSWWSYY, CDR2 QGS. In nucleotides, the CDR3 is TGTGCTCTTGGGGCGTGGCCTCACACAGATAAACTCATCTTT. Translating it yields CALGAWPHTDKLIF.